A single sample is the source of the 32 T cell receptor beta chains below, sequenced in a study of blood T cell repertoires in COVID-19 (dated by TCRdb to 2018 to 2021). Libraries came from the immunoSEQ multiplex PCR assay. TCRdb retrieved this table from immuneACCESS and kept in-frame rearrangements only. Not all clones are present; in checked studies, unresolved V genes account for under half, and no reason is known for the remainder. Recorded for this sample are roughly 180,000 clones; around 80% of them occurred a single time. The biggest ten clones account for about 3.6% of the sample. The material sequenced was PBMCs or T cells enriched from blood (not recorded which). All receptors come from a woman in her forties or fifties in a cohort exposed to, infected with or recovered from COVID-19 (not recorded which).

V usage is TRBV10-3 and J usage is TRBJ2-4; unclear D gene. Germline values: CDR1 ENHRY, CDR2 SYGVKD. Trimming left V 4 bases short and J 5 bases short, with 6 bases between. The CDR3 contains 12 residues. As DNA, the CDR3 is TGTGCCATCAGTGGCAGTCAAAACATTCAGTACTTC. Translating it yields CAISGSQNIQYF.

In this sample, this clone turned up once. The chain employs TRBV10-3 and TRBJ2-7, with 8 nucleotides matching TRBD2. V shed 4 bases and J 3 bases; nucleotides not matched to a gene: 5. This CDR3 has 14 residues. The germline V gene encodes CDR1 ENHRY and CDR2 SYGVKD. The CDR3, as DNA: TGTGCCATCAGTGGGGGACTAGACCTCTACGAGCAGTACTTC. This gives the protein CAISGGLDLYEQYF.

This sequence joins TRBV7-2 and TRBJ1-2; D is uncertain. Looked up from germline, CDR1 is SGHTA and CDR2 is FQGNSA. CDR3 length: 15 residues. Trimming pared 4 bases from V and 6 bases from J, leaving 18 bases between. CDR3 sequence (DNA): TGTGCCAGCAGCTACCGTCGGGAGGCTCCCCATGGCTACACCTTC. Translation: CASSYRREAPHGYTF.

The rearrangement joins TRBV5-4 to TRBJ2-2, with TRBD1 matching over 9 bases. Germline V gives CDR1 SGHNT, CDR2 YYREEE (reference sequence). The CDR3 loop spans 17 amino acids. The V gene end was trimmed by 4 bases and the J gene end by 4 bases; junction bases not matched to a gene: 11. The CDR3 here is CASSILDRGGSTGELFF. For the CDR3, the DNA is TGTGCCAGCAGCATACTTGACAGGGGGGGAAGCACCGGGGAGCTGTTTTTT. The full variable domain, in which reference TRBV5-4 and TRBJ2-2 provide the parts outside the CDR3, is ETGVTQSPTHLIKTRGQQVTLRCSSQSGHNTVSWYQQALGQGPQFIFQYYREEENGRGNFPPRFSGLQFPNYSSELNVNALELDDSALYLCASSILDRGGSTGELFFGEGSRLTVL.

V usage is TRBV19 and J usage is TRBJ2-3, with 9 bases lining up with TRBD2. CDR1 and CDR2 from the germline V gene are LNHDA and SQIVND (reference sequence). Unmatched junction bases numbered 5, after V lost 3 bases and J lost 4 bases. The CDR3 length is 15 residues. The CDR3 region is CASSMKRGDADTQYF. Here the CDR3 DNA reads TGTGCCAGTAGTATGAAGCGGGGGGACGCAGATACGCAGTATTTT.

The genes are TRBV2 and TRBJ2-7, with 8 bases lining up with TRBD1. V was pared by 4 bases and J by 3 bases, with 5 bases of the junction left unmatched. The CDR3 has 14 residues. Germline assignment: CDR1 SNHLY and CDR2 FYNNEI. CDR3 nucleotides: TGTGCCAGCAGTGTTTTTGGACAGGGCTACGAGCAGTACTTC. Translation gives CASSVFGQGYEQYF.

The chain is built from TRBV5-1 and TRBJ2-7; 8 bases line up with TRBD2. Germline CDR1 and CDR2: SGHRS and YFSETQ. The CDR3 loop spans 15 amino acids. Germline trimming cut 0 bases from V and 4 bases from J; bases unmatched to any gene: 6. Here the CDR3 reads CASSLVGSGKYEQYF. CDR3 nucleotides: TGCGCCAGCAGCTTGGTCGGTAGCGGGAAGTACGAGCAGTACTTC.

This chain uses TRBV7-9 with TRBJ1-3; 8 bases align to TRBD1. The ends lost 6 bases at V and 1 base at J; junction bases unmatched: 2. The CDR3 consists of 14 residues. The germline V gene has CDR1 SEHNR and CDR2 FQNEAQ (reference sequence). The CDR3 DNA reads TGTGCCAGCAGACAGGGGGGTTCTGGAAACACCATATATTTT. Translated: CASRQGGSGNTIYF.

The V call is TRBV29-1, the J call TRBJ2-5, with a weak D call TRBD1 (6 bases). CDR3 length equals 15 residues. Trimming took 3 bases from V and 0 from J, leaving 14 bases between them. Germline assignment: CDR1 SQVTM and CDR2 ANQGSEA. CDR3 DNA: TGCAGCGTTGAGGATAGGACAGCCAACCAAGAGACCCAGTACTTC. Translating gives CSVEDRTANQETQYF. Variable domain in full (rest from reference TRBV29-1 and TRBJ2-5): SAVISQKPSRDICQRGTSLTIQCQVDSQVTMMFWYRQQPGQSLTLIATANQGSEATYESGFVIDKFPISRPNLTFSTLTVSNMSPEDSSIYLCSVEDRTANQETQYFGPGTRLLVL.

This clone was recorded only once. This CDR3 reads CASSQDTGAIVQFF. The CDR3 bases are TGCGCCAGCAGCCAAGACACAGGGGCGATAGTGCAGTTCTTC. The J gene is TRBJ2-1, the V gene TRBV5-1; 7 bases align to TRBD1. The CDR3 covers 14 residues. Unmatched junction bases numbered 13, after V lost 4 bases and J lost 12 bases. The germline gives CDR1 SGHRS, CDR2 YFSETQ.

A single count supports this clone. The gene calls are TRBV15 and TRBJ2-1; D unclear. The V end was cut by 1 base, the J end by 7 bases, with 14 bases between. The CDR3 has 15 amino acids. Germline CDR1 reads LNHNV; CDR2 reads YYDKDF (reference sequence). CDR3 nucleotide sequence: TGTGCCACCAGCAGAGGAGGTGAACTTACGAATGAGCAGTTCTTC. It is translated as CATSRGGELTNEQFF.

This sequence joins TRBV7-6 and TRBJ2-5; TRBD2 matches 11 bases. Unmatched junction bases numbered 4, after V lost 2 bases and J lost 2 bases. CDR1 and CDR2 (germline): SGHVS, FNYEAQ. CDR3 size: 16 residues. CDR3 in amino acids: CASSLIAGGGQETQYF. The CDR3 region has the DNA TGTGCCAGCAGCTTAATAGCGGGAGGGGGGCAAGAGACCCAGTACTTC.

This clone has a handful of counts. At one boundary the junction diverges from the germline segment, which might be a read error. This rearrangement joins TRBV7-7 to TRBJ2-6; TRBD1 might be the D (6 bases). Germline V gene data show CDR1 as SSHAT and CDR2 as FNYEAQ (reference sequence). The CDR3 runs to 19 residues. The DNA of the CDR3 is TGTGCTAGCAGCTCAGGACAGCCCGTGGGAGCCCCTGGGGCCAACGTCCTGACTTTC. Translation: CASSSGQPVGAPGANVLTF.

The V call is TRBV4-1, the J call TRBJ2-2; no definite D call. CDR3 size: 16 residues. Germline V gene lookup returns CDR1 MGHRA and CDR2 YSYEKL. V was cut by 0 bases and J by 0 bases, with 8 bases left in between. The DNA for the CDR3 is TGCGCCAGCAGCCAAGATAGACTCTCGAACACCGGGGAGCTGTTTTTT. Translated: CASSQDRLSNTGELFF.

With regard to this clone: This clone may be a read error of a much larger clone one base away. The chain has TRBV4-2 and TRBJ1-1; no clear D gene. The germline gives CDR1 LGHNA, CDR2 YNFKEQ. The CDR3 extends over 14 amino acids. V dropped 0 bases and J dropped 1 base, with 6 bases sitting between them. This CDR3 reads CASSQDRGNTEAFF. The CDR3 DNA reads TGTGCCAGCAGCCAAGATCGGGGGAACACTGAAGCTTTCTTT.

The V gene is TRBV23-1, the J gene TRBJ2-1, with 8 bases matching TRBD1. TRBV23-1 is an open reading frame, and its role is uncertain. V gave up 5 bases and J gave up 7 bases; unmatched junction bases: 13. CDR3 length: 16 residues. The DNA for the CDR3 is TGCGCCAGCAGTTCTCTACTCCCCCGGGACAGGAATGAGCAGTTCTTC. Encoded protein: CASSSLLPRDRNEQFF.

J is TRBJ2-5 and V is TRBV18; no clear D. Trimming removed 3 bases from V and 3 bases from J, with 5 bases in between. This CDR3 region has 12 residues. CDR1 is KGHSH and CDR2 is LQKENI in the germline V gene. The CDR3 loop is CASSPLKETQYF. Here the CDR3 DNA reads TGTGCCAGCTCACCCCTAAAAGAGACCCAGTACTTC. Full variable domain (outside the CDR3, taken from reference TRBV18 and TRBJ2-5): NAGVMQNPRHLVRRRGQEARLRCSPMKGHSHVYWYRQLPEEGLKFMVYLQKENIIDESGMPKERFSAEFPKEGPSILRIQQVVRGDSAAYFCASSPLKETQYFGPGTRLLVL.

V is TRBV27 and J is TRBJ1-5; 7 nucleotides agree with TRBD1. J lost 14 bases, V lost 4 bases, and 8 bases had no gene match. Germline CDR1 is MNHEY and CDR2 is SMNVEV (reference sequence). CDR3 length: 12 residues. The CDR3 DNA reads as TGTGCCAGCAGTTCCAGGGACAGCACTGAGCATTTT. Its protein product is CASSSRDSTEHF.

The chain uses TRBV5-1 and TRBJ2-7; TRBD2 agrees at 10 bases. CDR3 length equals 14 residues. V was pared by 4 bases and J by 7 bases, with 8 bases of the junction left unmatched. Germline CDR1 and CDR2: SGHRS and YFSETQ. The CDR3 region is CASSVLAGAREQYF. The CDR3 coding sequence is TGCGCCAGCAGCGTCCTAGCGGGAGCGAGGGAGCAGTACTTC. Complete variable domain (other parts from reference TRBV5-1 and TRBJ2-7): KAGVTQTPRYLIKTRGQQVTLSCSPISGHRSVSWYQQTPGQGLQFLFEYFSETQRNKGNFPGRFSGRQFSNSRSEMNVSTLELGDSALYLCASSVLAGAREQYFGPGTRLTVT.

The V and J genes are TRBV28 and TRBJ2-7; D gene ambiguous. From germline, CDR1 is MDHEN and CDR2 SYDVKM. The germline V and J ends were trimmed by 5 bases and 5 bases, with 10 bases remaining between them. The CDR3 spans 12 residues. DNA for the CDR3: TGTGCCAGCAGTACCTCTGGGCACGAGCAGTACTTC. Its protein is CASSTSGHEQYF.

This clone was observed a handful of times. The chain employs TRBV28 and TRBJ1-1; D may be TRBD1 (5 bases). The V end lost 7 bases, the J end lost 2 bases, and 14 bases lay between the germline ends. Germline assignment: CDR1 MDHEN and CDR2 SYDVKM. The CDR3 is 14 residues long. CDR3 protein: CASTYTQGNTEAFF. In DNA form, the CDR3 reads TGTGCCAGCACCTACACCCAGGGCAACACTGAAGCTTTCTTT.

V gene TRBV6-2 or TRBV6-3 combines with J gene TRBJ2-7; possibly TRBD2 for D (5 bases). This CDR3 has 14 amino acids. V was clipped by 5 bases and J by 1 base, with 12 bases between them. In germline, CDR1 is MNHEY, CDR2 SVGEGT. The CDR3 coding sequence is TGTGCCAGCAGTCCGGGAATACCTTCCTACGAGCAGTACTTC. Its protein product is CASSPGIPSYEQYF.

DNA for the CDR3: TGTGCCAGCAGCTGGGGGGGGCCGGACACAGATACGCAGTATTTT. This gives the protein CASSWGGPDTDTQYF. The rearrangement links TRBV3-1 (or the pseudogene TRBV3-2) to TRBJ2-3; possibly TRBD2 for D (7 bases). The CDR3 contains 15 residues. Germline-derived CDR1 and CDR2 are LGHDT and YNNKEL (reference sequence). Trimming took 5 bases from V and 2 from J, leaving 14 bases between them.

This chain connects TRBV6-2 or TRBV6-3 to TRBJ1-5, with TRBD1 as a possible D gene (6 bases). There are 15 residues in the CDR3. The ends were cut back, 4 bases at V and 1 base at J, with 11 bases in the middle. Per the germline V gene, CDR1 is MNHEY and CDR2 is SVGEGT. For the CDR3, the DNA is TGTGCCAGCAGTTCCACAGGGATAAGCAATCAGCCCCAGCATTTT. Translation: CASSSTGISNQPQHF.

CDR3 sequence (DNA): TGCAGTGCTAGTTCAAGGGGAAACACTGAAGCTTTCTTT. Translated, it gives CSASSRGNTEAFF. The V gene is TRBV20-1, the J gene TRBJ1-1, with D perhaps TRBD1 (5 bases). Per germline, CDR1 DFQATT and CDR2 SNEGSKA (reference sequence). V shed 3 bases and J shed 2 bases, with 10 bases lying between them. The CDR3 is 13 residues long.

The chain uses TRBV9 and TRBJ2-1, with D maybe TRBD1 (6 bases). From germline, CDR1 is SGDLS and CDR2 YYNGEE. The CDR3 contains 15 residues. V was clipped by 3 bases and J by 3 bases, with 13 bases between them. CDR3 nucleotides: TGTGCCAGCAGCGAAGAAAGGACAGTCTACAATGAGCAGTTCTTC. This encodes CASSEERTVYNEQFF.

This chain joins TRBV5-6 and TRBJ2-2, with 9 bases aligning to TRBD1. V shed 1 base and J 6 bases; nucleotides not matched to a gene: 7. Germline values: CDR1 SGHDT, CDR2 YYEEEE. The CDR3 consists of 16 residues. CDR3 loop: CASSLLSGQGSGELFF. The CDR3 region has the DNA TGTGCCAGCAGCTTGCTCTCAGGACAGGGGTCCGGGGAGCTGTTTTTT.

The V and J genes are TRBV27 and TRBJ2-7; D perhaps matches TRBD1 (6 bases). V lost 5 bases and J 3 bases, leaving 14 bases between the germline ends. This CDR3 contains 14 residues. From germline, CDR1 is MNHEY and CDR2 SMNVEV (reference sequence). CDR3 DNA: TGTGCCAGCAGTCCCCGGGACACCATCTACGAGCAGTACTTC. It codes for CASSPRDTIYEQYF.

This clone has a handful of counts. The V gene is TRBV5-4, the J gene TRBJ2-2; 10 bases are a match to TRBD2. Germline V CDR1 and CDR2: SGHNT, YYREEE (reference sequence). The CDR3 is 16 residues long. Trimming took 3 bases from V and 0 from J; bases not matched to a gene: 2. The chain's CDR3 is CASSSSGGPNTGELFF. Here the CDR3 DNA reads TGTGCCAGCAGCTCTAGCGGGGGTCCGAACACCGGGGAGCTGTTTTTT.

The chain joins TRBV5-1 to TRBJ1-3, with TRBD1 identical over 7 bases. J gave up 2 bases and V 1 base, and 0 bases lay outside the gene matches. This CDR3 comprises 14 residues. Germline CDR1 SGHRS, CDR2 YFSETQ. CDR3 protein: CASSLQGAGNTIYF. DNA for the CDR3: TGCGCCAGCAGCTTGCAGGGGGCTGGAAACACCATATATTTT.

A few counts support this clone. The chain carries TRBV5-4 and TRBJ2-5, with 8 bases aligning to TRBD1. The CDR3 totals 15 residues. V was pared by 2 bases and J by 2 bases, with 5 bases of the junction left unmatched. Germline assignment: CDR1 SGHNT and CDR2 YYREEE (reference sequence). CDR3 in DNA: TGTGCCAGCAGCTTTGACAGGGGACTTCAAGAGACCCAGTACTTC. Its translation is CASSFDRGLQETQYF.

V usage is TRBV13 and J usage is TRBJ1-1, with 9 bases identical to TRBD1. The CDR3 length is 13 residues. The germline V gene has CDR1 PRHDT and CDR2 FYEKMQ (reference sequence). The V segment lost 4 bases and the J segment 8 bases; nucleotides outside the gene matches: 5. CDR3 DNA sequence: TGTGCCAGCAGCTGGACAGGGGCAGGGGAAGCTTTCTTT. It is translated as CASSWTGAGEAFF.